This TCR beta chain was found in a study of cytomegalovirus exposure and HLA in healthy donors. CDR1 KGHSH and CDR2 LQKENI come from the germline V gene. The CDR3 is 15 amino acids. V trimming: 0 bases; J trimming: 2 bases; junction bases outside the gene matches: 1. In the PCR, 60 Vbeta and 13 Jbeta primers were used. Repertoires were generated with immunoSEQ multiplex PCR, while TCRdb's copy carries only in-frame clones and drops some. Here the sample spans 90,000 to 120,000 clones, around 75% being singletons. Note on this clone: Additional DNA sequences in this sample encode the identical CDR3.

The sequencing sample was made of PBMCs. The sequence derives from a woman aged 18-29 years in good health and CMV-seropositive. The chain recombines TRBV18 with TRBJ2-7; 10 positions match TRBD1. CDR3 DNA: TGTGCCAGCTCACCACCGGGACAGGGGACCTACGAGCAGTACTTC. Translating gives CASSPPGQGTYEQYF.